The 28 T cell receptor beta chains listed next were all sequenced from one sample in a study of response to subunit inactivated influenza vaccine. TCRdb re-called the RT-PCR reads with MiXCR, one entry per CDR3 protein. The top ten clones hold 2.5% to 3.5% of a sample with 500,000 to 700,000 distinct CDR3 sequences, around 25% of them seen once. This sample was also put to use in a study of T cells expressing NK-cell markers. As reported in that work: The authors generated TCR beta cDNA through 5'RACE template switching with UMIs.

The sequences come from CD4+ T cells sorted from PBMCs, collected 12 days after vaccination. The receptors derive from a man in his forties or fifties who received an inactivated influenza vaccine.

The gene calls are TRBV12-3 or TRBV12-4 and TRBJ2-1; tentatively, D is TRBD2 (6 bases). V lost 7 bases, J lost 2 bases, and 15 bases lay in between. The CDR3 loop spans 15 amino acids. The CDR3 here is CASTPRRGPYNEQFF. The CDR3 bases are TGTGCCAGCACTCCTCGGAGGGGACCCTACAATGAGCAGTTCTTC.

The gene calls are TRBV5-5 and TRBJ1-6; a weak D match, TRBD1 (5 bases). This CDR3 comprises 15 residues. Germline V gives CDR1 SGHKS, CDR2 YYEKEE (reference sequence). Trimming removed 1 base at V and 8 bases at J, with 13 bases between. The CDR3 nucleotides read TGTGCCAGCAGCTTGTGGAGGGGCCGGGATTCACCCCTCCACTTT. It specifies CASSLWRGRDSPLHF.

This clonotype was counted between two and nine times. This chain connects TRBV6-2 or TRBV6-3 to TRBJ2-1, with 11 bases lining up with TRBD2. This CDR3 is built from 14 residues. V was pared by 10 bases and J by 7 bases, with 9 bases of the junction left unmatched. Germline V CDR1 and CDR2: MNHEY, SVGEGT. CDR3 sequence (DNA): TGTGCCACTACTGAACTAGCGGGAGAGAATGAGCAGTTCTTC. Translating gives CATTELAGENEQFF.

The chain employs TRBV25-1 and TRBJ1-5; D may be TRBD1 (5 bases). The CDR3 runs to 14 residues. The ends were cut back, 3 bases at V and 6 bases at J, with 12 bases in the middle. CDR1 is MGHDK, CDR2 SYGVNS, per germline. CDR3 sequence reads: CASSELGGSQPQHF. The CDR3 DNA reads as TGTGCCAGCAGTGAGCTGGGGGGAAGTCAGCCCCAGCATTTT.

Only a few counts were recorded for this clonotype. The chain joins TRBV5-5 to TRBJ2-1; tentatively, D is TRBD2 (7 bases). The length of the CDR3 is 16 residues. Trimming removed 4 bases from V and 8 bases from J, with 22 bases in between. The germline V gene has CDR1 SGHKS and CDR2 YYEKEE (reference sequence). The CDR3 nucleotides are TGTGCCAGCAGCCTCGAGGGGGGGATATTAGTCCATGAGCAGTTCTTC. Its translation: CASSLEGGILVHEQFF.

This clonotype was seen a few times. V and J are TRBV25-1 and TRBJ2-7, with D unresolved. CDR1 and CDR2 (germline): MGHDK, SYGVNS. V was pared by 7 bases and J by 3 bases, with 7 bases between. CDR3 length: 11 amino acids. CDR3: CASNSLYEQYF. CDR3 bases: TGTGCCAGCAACAGCCTCTACGAGCAGTACTTC.

The sample holds many counts of this clonotype. The chain links TRBV15 to TRBJ2-2; a possible D gene is TRBD2 (5 bases). The germline V gene encodes CDR1 LNHNV and CDR2 YYDKDF (reference sequence). V lost 7 bases and J 1 base, leaving 10 bases between the germline ends. This CDR3 spans 14 amino acids. The CDR3 DNA reads TGTGCCACCAAAAGAGGGATGAACACCGGGGAGCTGTTTTTT. Translated: CATKRGMNTGELFF.

This clonotype was found a few times. The chain carries TRBV5-1 and TRBJ2-7; D is unclear. Germline CDR1 is SGHRS and CDR2 is YFSETQ. Trimming removed 4 bases from V and 1 base from J, with 12 bases in between. The CDR3 consists of 14 residues. CDR3 DNA: TGCGCCAGCAGCCCCGTCGAAATGTCCTACGAGCAGTACTTC. Translated, it gives CASSPVEMSYEQYF.

This clonotype turned up a few times. The chain couples TRBV12-3 or TRBV12-4 to TRBJ2-1; D may be TRBD1 or TRBD2 (5 bases each). V dropped 7 bases and J dropped 5 bases, with 9 bases sitting between them. This CDR3 is 12 amino acids long. The CDR3, as DNA: TGTGCCAGCATGTGGGGGAACAATGAGCAGTTCTTC. This codes for CASMWGNNEQFF.

This clonotype has just a few counts. This sequence joins TRBV10-3 and TRBJ2-7; D remains ambiguous. In germline, CDR1 is ENHRY, CDR2 SYGVKD. There are 13 residues in the CDR3. The V end was cut by 2 bases, the J end by 2 bases, with 7 bases between. CDR3 nucleotide sequence: TGTGCCATCAGTGAGACCGGAGCCTACGAGCAGTACTTC. The encoded protein is CAISETGAYEQYF.

V usage is TRBV28 and J usage is TRBJ1-1, with no clear D. CDR1 MDHEN and CDR2 SYDVKM come from the germline V gene. The V end lost 6 bases, the J end lost 5 bases, and 19 bases lay between the germline ends. The length of the CDR3 is 15 residues. In DNA, the CDR3 is TGTGCCAGCAGGGGTAGTCTGGGCGCAGCTACTGAAGCTTTCTTT. Translation gives CASRGSLGAATEAFF.

The rearrangement uses TRBV11-2 and TRBJ2-5, with 9 bases that match TRBD1. The germline V gene encodes CDR1 SGHAT and CDR2 FQNNGV. There are 17 residues in the CDR3. J was trimmed by 4 bases and V by 1 base; bases with no gene match: 10. The CDR3 DNA reads TGTGCCAGCAGCTTAGGCCGGGACAGGGCGGTTCGAGAGACCCAGTACTTC. Protein sequence: CASSLGRDRAVRETQYF.

The chain links TRBV2 to TRBJ2-1, with 8 bases identical to TRBD2. The J segment lost 5 bases and the V segment lost 6 bases, leaving 6 bases of the junction unmatched. Germline CDR1 and CDR2: SNHLY and FYNNEI. The CDR3 consists of 14 residues. The CDR3 sequence: CASRGLVGNNEQFF. The CDR3 bases are TGTGCCAGCAGGGGACTAGTAGGGAACAATGAGCAGTTCTTC.

There are a few counts of this clonotype. The chain recombines TRBV3-1 with TRBJ2-1; 7 bases are a match to TRBD1. Germline values: CDR1 LGHDT, CDR2 YNNKEL (reference sequence). The CDR3 runs to 15 residues. V lost 7 bases to trimming and J lost 10 bases; unmatched junction nucleotides: 16. This CDR3 reads CASKGTATLLGEQFF. The CDR3 coding sequence is TGTGCCAGCAAAGGGACAGCCACCCTTCTGGGCGAGCAGTTCTTC.

This clonotype was detected a few times. The V call is TRBV6-5, the J call TRBJ2-3, with unresolved D. This CDR3 spans 15 amino acids. The germline V gene has CDR1 MNHEY and CDR2 SVGAGI. With 2 bases removed from V and 1 base from J, the gap between germline ends came to 10 bases. CDR3: CASSYIYGGTDTQYF. The CDR3 nucleotides read TGTGCCAGCAGTTACATTTATGGCGGCACAGATACGCAGTATTTT.

This chain joins TRBV20-1 and TRBJ2-7; unclear D gene. The V and J ends lost 2 bases and 6 bases respectively, with 11 bases between them. This CDR3 spans 12 amino acids. Per the germline V gene, CDR1 is DFQATT and CDR2 is SNEGSKA (reference sequence). CDR3 nucleotide sequence: TGCAGTGCTAGACGGACGGCTACCGAGCAGTACTTC. It yields the protein CSARRTATEQYF.

This clonotype appeared a few times. The V call is TRBV20-1, the J call TRBJ1-5; maybe TRBD1 (5 bases). Germline CDR1 reads DFQATT; CDR2 reads SNEGSKA (reference sequence). CDR3 length: 14 residues. V was shortened by 5 bases and J by 3 bases, with 14 bases between the two germline ends. The CDR3 nucleotides are TGCAGTGCTCAGGGAGGGAGGTACAATCAGCCCCAGCATTTT. It specifies CSAQGGRYNQPQHF.

This clonotype has at least ten counts. The rearrangement uses TRBV5-1 and TRBJ2-7; a weak D match, TRBD2 (5 bases). The length of the CDR3 is 13 residues. In germline, CDR1 is SGHRS, CDR2 YFSETQ. V lost 7 bases and J 1 base, leaving 12 bases between the germline ends. The CDR3 DNA reads TGCGCCAGCGGCCGGGAACATTCCTACGAGCAGTACTTC. Amino acids: CASGREHSYEQYF.

The J gene is TRBJ2-7, the V gene TRBV5-6, with 9 bases matching TRBD2. Per the germline V gene, CDR1 is SGHDT and CDR2 is YYEEEE. Trimming cost V 4 bases and J 0 bases; bases outside gene matches: 8. CDR3 length equals 16 residues. The CDR3 DNA reads TGTGCCAGCAGCCGTTACTTAGCGGGGGACTCCTACGAGCAGTACTTC. Amino acid sequence: CASSRYLAGDSYEQYF.

This clonotype was seen a handful of times. The chain employs TRBV7-2 and TRBJ1-6; TRBD1 agrees at 8 bases. The CDR3 runs to 15 residues. The trim removed 4 bases at V and 14 bases at J, leaving 13 bases unmatched. Looked up from germline, CDR1 is SGHTA and CDR2 is FQGNSA. CDR3 DNA: TGTGCCAGCAGCTCTACAGGGGGGCGGGTTATGGCCCTCCACTTT. As protein: CASSSTGGRVMALHF.

The chain joins TRBV14 to TRBJ2-7; TRBD2 is a possible D gene (5 bases). The CDR3 covers 14 residues. The germline V gene encodes CDR1 SGHDN and CDR2 FVKESK. The V gene lost 1 base and the J gene lost 6 bases, with 13 bases spanning the gap. CDR3 loop: CASSQVAGLGEQYF. The CDR3 DNA reads as TGTGCCAGCAGCCAAGTCGCGGGCCTCGGCGAGCAGTACTTC.

The chain carries TRBV4-3 and TRBJ2-1, with D possibly being TRBD2 (7 bases). Deletions cut 1 base from V and 2 bases from J, with 18 bases between. CDR1 LGHNA and CDR2 YSLEER come from the germline V gene. This CDR3 has 18 amino acids. CDR3 sequence (DNA): TGCGCCAGCAGCCAAGGAGGGAGCGGGACAAGTCCCTACAATGAGCAGTTCTTC. It yields the protein CASSQGGSGTSPYNEQFF.

The rearrangement joins TRBV7-2 to TRBJ1-1; D gene unclear. The CDR3 totals 14 residues. V lost 4 bases and J 1 base, leaving 10 bases between the germline ends. CDR1 and CDR2 from the germline V gene are SGHTA and FQGNSA. CDR3 in DNA: TGTGCCAGCAGCTCCCGGGCCAAGAACACTGAAGCTTTCTTT. Translation: CASSSRAKNTEAFF.

V usage is TRBV28 and J usage is TRBJ1-2; TRBD1 might be the D (5 bases). The V end was cut by 3 bases, the J end by 4 bases, with 12 bases between. The V gene's germline CDR1 is MDHEN and CDR2 SYDVKM. The CDR3 contains 14 residues. In DNA form, the CDR3 reads TGTGCCAGCAGTTTCCGCAGGGCGACCTATGGCTACACCTTC. Protein: CASSFRRATYGYTF.

The V call is TRBV5-4, the J call TRBJ2-2; the match to TRBD2 covers 8 bases. The germline CDR1 and CDR2 sequences are SGHNT and YYREEE (reference sequence). The CDR3 runs to 16 residues. V dropped 0 bases and J dropped 7; count of bases not matched to a gene: 8. CDR3 protein: CASSLDSGIAGGELFF. DNA of the CDR3: TGTGCCAGCAGCTTGGATAGCGGGATCGCGGGCGGGGAGCTGTTTTTT.

The genes are TRBV2 and TRBJ2-5; TRBD1 is a possible D gene (5 bases). V gave up 5 bases and J gave up 7 bases, with 14 bases separating them. Germline CDR1 is SNHLY and CDR2 is FYNNEI. This CDR3 region has 13 residues. CDR3 in DNA: TGTGCCAGCAGTCGTACCAGGGATGCGACCCAGTACTTC. Residues: CASSRTRDATQYF.

Comment on this clonotype: Relative to the germline gene, one junction end is altered; a read error may explain this. The chain has TRBV5-5 and TRBJ1-3; TRBD1 might be the D (6 bases). CDR3 size: 15 residues. Per germline, CDR1 SGHKS and CDR2 YYEKEE (reference sequence). CDR3 sequence: CASSLRGSSGNTIYF. The CDR3 DNA is TGCGCCAGCAGCTTGAGGGGGTCCTCTGGAAACACCATATATTTT.

This clonotype appeared once. V and J are TRBV7-2 and TRBJ2-3; TRBD2 matches at 12 bases. The CDR3 has 16 amino acids. The V gene end was trimmed by 1 base and the J gene end by 6 bases; junction bases not matched to a gene: 5. CDR1 and CDR2 from the germline V gene are SGHTA and FQGNSA. The CDR3 nucleotides read TGTGCCAGCAGCTTAGTGCTAGCGGGGGGGTCTGATACGCAGTATTTT. It is translated as CASSLVLAGGSDTQYF. Drawing the rest from reference TRBV7-2 and TRBJ2-3, the complete variable domain is GAGVSQSPSNKVTEKGKDVELRCDPISGHTALYWYRQSLGQGLEFLIYFQGNSAPDKSGLPSDRFSAERTGGSVSTLTIQRTQQEDSAVYLCASSLVLAGGSDTQYFGPGTRLTVL.